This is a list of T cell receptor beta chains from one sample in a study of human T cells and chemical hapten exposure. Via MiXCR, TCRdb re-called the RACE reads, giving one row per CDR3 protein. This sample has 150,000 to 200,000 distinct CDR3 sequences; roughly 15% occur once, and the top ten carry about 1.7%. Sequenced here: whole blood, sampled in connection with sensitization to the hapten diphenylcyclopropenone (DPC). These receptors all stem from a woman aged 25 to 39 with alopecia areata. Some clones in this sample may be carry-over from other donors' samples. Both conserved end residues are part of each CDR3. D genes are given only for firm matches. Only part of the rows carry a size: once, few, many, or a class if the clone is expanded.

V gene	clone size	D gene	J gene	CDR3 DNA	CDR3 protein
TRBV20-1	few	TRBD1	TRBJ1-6	TGCAGTGCTTCGACAGGGGATAATTCACCCCTCCACTTT	CSASTGDNSPLHF
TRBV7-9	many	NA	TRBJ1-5	TGTGCCAGCAGCCCTGGTGGTGGAGGACATCAGCCCCAGCATTTT	CASSPGGGGHQPQHF
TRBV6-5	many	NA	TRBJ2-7	TGTGCCAGCAGTACCCTTGATGAACGCTCCTACGAGCAGTACTTC	CASSTLDERSYEQYF
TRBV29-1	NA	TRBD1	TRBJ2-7	TGCAGCGCCCAGGCACAGGGGGCAGGGGAGCAGTACTTC	CSAQAQGAGEQYF
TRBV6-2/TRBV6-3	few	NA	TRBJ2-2	TGTGCCAGCAGTTATGGTACCGGGGAGCTGTTTTTT	CASSYGTGELFF
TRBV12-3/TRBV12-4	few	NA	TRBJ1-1	TGTGCCAGCAGCTTGATGGGGGGGGCTGAAGCTTTCTTT	CASSLMGGAEAFF
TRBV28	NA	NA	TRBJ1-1	TGTGCCAGCAGCTTGACAGACAAGAACACTGAAGCTTTCTTT	CASSLTDKNTEAFF
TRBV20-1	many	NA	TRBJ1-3	TGCAGTGCTAGAGGGGCGGGAAACACCATATATTTT	CSARGAGNTIYF
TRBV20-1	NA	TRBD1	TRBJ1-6	TGCAGTGCTTTGGGGACAGCTCTGAGGTCACCCCTCCACTTT	CSALGTALRSPLHF
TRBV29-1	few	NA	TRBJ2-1	TGCAGCGTTGGGGGGTACAGCCCAATAGCGTACAATGAGCAGTTCTTC	CSVGGYSPIAYNEQFF
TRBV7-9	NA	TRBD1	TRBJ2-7	TGTGCCAGCAGCCACCCCCGAGAAGGGGGCATCTACGAGCAGTACTTC	CASSHPREGGIYEQYF
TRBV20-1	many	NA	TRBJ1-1	TGCAGTGCTAACAGTGGGAGGACGGACACTGAAGCTTTCTTT	CSANSGRTDTEAFF
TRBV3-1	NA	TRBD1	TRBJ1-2	TGTGCCAGCAGCGTACCGGGACAGCGCTTAAACGGCTACACCTTC	CASSVPGQRLNGYTF
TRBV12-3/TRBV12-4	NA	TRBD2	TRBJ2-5	TGTGCCAGCAGTCCGAGGACTAGTGCAGAGACCCAGTACTTC	CASSPRTSAETQYF
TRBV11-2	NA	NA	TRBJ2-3	TGTGCCAGCGGGGGTGTACGGAAAGGGACAGATACGCAGTATTTT	CASGGVRKGTDTQYF
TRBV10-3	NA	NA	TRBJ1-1	TGTGCCGCCAGGGATTCAGTGAACACTGAAGCTTTCTTT	CAARDSVNTEAFF
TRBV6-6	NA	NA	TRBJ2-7	TGTGCCAGCAAGCCAGGGCAGATCTCCTACGAGCAGTACTTC	CASKPGQISYEQYF
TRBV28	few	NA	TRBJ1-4	TGTGCCAGCAGTTTAAAGAGGGAAAAACTGTTTTTT	CASSLKREKLFF
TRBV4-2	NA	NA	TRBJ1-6	TGTGCCAGCAGCCGGTCGGGGCTATATAATTCACCCCTCCACTTT	CASSRSGLYNSPLHF
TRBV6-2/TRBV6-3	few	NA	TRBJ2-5	TGTGCCAGCACCCCTCGGGTCGGAGGGGAGACCCAGTACTTC	CASTPRVGGETQYF
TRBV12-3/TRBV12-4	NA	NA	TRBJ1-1	TGTGCCAGCAGTTCTCAAGGGGCGAACACTGAAGCTTTCTTT	CASSSQGANTEAFF
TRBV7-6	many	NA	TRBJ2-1	TGTGCCAGCAGCTCCCGGATGAGTGCCGACAATGAGCAGTTCTTC	CASSSRMSADNEQFF
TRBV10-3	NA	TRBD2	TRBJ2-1	TGTGCCATCAGTGGGAGCGGGAATACCGTAGGGAATGAGCAGTTCTTC	CAISGSGNTVGNEQFF
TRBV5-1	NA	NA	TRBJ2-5	TGCGCCAGCAGCTTGTATGGCGTAAAGCAACAAGAGACCCAGTACTTC	CASSLYGVKQQETQYF
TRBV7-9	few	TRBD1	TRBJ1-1	TGTGCCAGCAGCTCATCCGGGACAGGGGCGGTAGCTTTCTTT	CASSSSGTGAVAFF
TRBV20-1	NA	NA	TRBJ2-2	TGCAGTGCTAGGGGGGTACTCGCCACCGGGGAGCTGTTTTTT	CSARGVLATGELFF
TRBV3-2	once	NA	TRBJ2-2	TGTGCCAGCAGCCAAGGTCAGGTAATTCCGGAGACCGGGGAGCTGTTTTTT	CASSQGQVIPETGELFF
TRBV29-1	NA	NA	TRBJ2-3	TGCAGCGTTGAAGTAAGGGGGTATACGCAGTATTTT	CSVEVRGYTQYF
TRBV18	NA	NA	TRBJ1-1	TGTGCCAGCTCACCCCCCCTCTTACTGACAGTCTCCGAAGCTTTCTTT	CASSPPLLLTVSEAFF
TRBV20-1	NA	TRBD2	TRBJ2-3	TGCAGTGCTAGCTCGGGGGGTGGTACAGATACGCAGTATTTT	CSASSGGGTDTQYF
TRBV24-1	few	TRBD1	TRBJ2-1	TGTGCCACCAGTGACATCGGGACAGGGGATGAGCAGTTCTTC	CATSDIGTGDEQFF
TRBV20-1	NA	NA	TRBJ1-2	TGCAGTGCCCCGTCCCGCTATGGCTACACCTTC	CSAPSRYGYTF
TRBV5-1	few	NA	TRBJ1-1	TGCGCCAGCAGCTTGTGGGGGGAAGGTAAGACTGAAGCTTTCTTT	CASSLWGEGKTEAFF
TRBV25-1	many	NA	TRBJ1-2	TGTGCCAGCCCTGGGGCCCACCCTAAGGTCAACTATGGCTACACCTTC	CASPGAHPKVNYGYTF
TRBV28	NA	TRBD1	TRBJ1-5	TGTGCCAGCGCTTCTGGGACAGGGAGTCCCCAGCCCCAGCATTTT	CASASGTGSPQPQHF
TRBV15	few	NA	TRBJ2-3	TGTGCCACCAGCAGAGGGGGTGCGGGGTTGGGAAATACGCAGTATTTT	CATSRGGAGLGNTQYF
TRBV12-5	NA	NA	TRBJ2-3	TGTGCTAGTGGTTCCGGCCTAAACACAGATACGCAGTATTTT	CASGSGLNTDTQYF
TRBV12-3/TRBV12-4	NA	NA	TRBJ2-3	TGTGCCAGCAGAATGACACCGGGGAAAGATACGCAGTATTTT	CASRMTPGKDTQYF
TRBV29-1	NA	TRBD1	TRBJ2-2	TGCAGCGTCGCGAGACAGGGGGGAACCGGGGAGCTGTTTTTT	CSVARQGGTGELFF
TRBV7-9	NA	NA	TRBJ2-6	TGTGCCAGCAGCTACACCACCTCTGGGGCCAACGTCCTGACTTTC	CASSYTTSGANVLTF
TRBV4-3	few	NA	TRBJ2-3	TGCGCCAGCAGCCAAGATCTACTGGTAGATACGCAGTATTTT	CASSQDLLVDTQYF